The 28 T cell receptor beta chains in this list originate from one sample, sequenced in a study of blood T cell repertoires in COVID-19. Sequencing used immunoSEQ multiplex PCR; TCRdb keeps in-frame clones, though not all of them. The sample includes 250,000 to 350,000 clones, 80% to 95% of them seen just once. Material for sequencing was peripheral blood. These receptors were collected from a woman aged 25-40 years with COVID-19, enrolled during active disease.

CDR3 region: CASSLGQGAGYTF. As DNA, the CDR3 is TGTGCCAGCAGCCTTGGACAGGGGGCTGGGTACACCTTC. The genes are TRBV7-9 and TRBJ1-2, with TRBD1 identical over 11 bases. CDR3 length: 13 residues. J gave up 11 bases and V 5 bases, and 7 bases lay outside the gene matches. CDR1 and CDR2 (germline): SEHNR, FQNEAQ (reference sequence).

The rearrangement links TRBV5-1 to TRBJ2-1; D is uncertain. The CDR3 spans 11 residues. Germline-derived CDR1 and CDR2 are SGHRS and YFSETQ. V lost 3 bases, J lost 6 bases, and 4 bases lay in between. The CDR3 here is CASSSGNEQFF. CDR3 in DNA: TGCGCCAGCAGCTCGGGCAATGAGCAGTTCTTC.

The chain links TRBV9 to TRBJ1-6; D is ambiguous. The CDR3 runs 14 residues. The germline CDR1 and CDR2 sequences are SGDLS and YYNGEE. V shed 0 bases and J shed 4 bases, with 5 bases lying between them. The CDR3 nucleotides are TGTGCCAGCAGCGTAGGACAATATAATTCACCCCTCCACTTT. It translates to CASSVGQYNSPLHF.

This chain links TRBV30 with TRBJ1-1; no reliable D call. V was trimmed by 1 base and J by 6 bases, leaving 6 bases between them. In germline, CDR1 is GTSNPN, CDR2 SVGIG (reference sequence). The CDR3 covers 11 residues. Here the CDR3 DNA reads TGTGCCTGGAGTGGACTGGCTGAAGCTTTCTTT. It encodes CAWSGLAEAFF.

This chain connects TRBV30 to TRBJ2-1, with D tentatively TRBD2 (6 bases). Germline lookup yields CDR1 GTSNPN and CDR2 SVGIG (reference sequence). The V gene lost 0 bases and the J gene lost 3 bases, with 15 bases spanning the gap. This CDR3 has 16 residues. CDR3 bases: TGTGCCTGGAGTGTACTCTTGCGGGGATTCTACAATGAGCAGTTCTTC. Protein: CAWSVLLRGFYNEQFF.

The genes are TRBV29-1 and TRBJ2-5; 11 bases fit TRBD1. CDR1 SQVTM and CDR2 ANQGSEA come from the germline V gene. The CDR3 has 13 amino acids. The J segment lost 4 bases and the V segment lost 6 bases, leaving 4 bases of the junction unmatched. In DNA form, the CDR3 reads TGCAGCGTCGGGACAGGGGGACGAGAGACCCAGTACTTC. The encoded protein is CSVGTGGRETQYF. Looking up the rest from reference TRBV29-1 and TRBJ2-5 gives the full variable domain: SAVISQKPSRDICQRGTSLTIQCQVDSQVTMMFWYRQQPGQSLTLIATANQGSEATYESGFVIDKFPISRPNLTFSTLTVSNMSPEDSSIYLCSVGTGGRETQYFGPGTRLLVL.

This chain links TRBV7-8 with TRBJ2-2; TRBD2 agrees at 7 bases. CDR1 SGHVS and CDR2 FQNEAQ come from the germline V gene. The CDR3 spans 16 residues. The trim removed 5 bases at V and 1 base at J, leaving 7 bases unmatched. The DNA of the CDR3 is TGTGCCAGCAGCCCCCGGGGACTACAGAACACCGGGGAGCTGTTTTTT. Residues: CASSPRGLQNTGELFF. The full variable domain, its missing parts supplied by reference TRBV7-8 and TRBJ2-2, is GAGVSQSPRYKVAKRGQDVALRCDPISGHVSLFWYQQALGQGPEFLTYFQNEAQLDKSGLPSDRFFAERPEGSVSTLKIQRTQQEDSAVYLCASSPRGLQNTGELFFGEGSRLTVL.

This chain links TRBV7-9 with TRBJ2-2; D call uncertain. Between the trimmed V and J ends, which lost 4 bases and 3 bases, there was a span of 12 bases. Germline values: CDR1 SEHNR, CDR2 FQNEAQ (reference sequence). The CDR3 spans 15 residues. The CDR3 DNA sequence: TGTGCCAGCAGCTCGTTATGTCTGTACACCGGGGAGCTGTTTTTT. Its translation: CASSSLCLYTGELFF.

The gene calls are TRBV30 and TRBJ1-1; D is undetermined. From germline, CDR1 is GTSNPN and CDR2 SVGIG (reference sequence). The CDR3 length is 12 residues. Trimming removed 3 bases from V and 7 bases from J, with 12 bases in between. The CDR3 loop is CAWRSQVVEAFF. DNA of the CDR3: TGTGCCTGGAGATCCCAGGTGGTTGAAGCTTTCTTT.

The chain has TRBV7-3 and TRBJ1-1, with 9 bases identical to TRBD1. The CDR3 sequence is 13 residues long. CDR1 is SGHTA and CDR2 is FQGTGA in the germline V gene. V was pared by 0 bases and J by 8 bases, with 1 base of the junction left unmatched. The CDR3 protein is CASSLTQGAEAFF. The CDR3 coding sequence is TGTGCCAGCAGCTTAACACAGGGGGCGGAAGCTTTCTTT. Complete variable domain (other parts from reference TRBV7-3 and TRBJ1-1): GAGVSQTPSNKVTEKGKYVELRCDPISGHTALYWYRQSLGQGPEFLIYFQGTGAADDSGLPNDRFFAVRPEGSVSTLKIQRTERGDSAVYLCASSLTQGAEAFFGQGTRLTVV.

The V call is TRBV4-1, the J call TRBJ2-1; TRBD1 aligns across 8 bases. This CDR3 contains 15 residues. V was pared by 4 bases and J by 10 bases, with 12 bases of the junction left unmatched. Germline V gene data show CDR1 as MGHRA and CDR2 as YSYEKL. CDR3 bases: TGCGCCAGCAGCCCAGTTACAGGGGGTTTAAACGAGCAGTTCTTC. This gives the protein CASSPVTGGLNEQFF.

This clone occurred once. The chain employs TRBV6-1 and TRBJ2-1; TRBD2 is a possible D gene (6 bases). The CDR3 consists of 12 residues. Germline loops: CDR1 MNHNS, CDR2 SASEGT. The germline V and J ends were trimmed by 6 bases and 9 bases, with 12 bases remaining between them. CDR3: CASSPPGVEQFF. As DNA, the CDR3 is TGTGCCAGCAGCCCTCCGGGAGTTGAGCAGTTCTTC.

V gene TRBV2 combines with J gene TRBJ1-2; D call uncertain. Germline V gene sequence: CDR1 SNHLY, CDR2 FYNNEI. The CDR3 covers 12 residues. V dropped 4 bases and J dropped 7 bases, with 10 bases sitting between them. Here the CDR3 reads CASSGESGGYTF. DNA of the CDR3: TGTGCCAGCAGTGGGGAGAGCGGTGGCTACACCTTC.

The V gene is TRBV5-4, the J gene TRBJ2-2; no definite D call. This CDR3 is 12 amino acids long. The V end lost 3 bases, the J end lost 5 bases, and 5 bases lay between the germline ends. Germline CDR1 SGHNT, CDR2 YYREEE (reference sequence). CDR3 sequence (DNA): TGTGCCAGCAGCTCCGGGACCGGGGAGCTGTTTTTT. As protein: CASSSGTGELFF.

The chain couples TRBV6-2 or TRBV6-3 to TRBJ2-3, with TRBD2 identical over 12 bases. CDR1 is MNHEY, CDR2 SVGEGT, per germline. With 5 bases clipped from V and 4 bases from J, the junction kept 10 bases outside the gene matches. The CDR3 extends over 17 amino acids. CDR3 in DNA: TGTGCCAGCAGTCCCAGGGGGACTAGCGGGTTTGCAGATACGCAGTATTTT. This codes for CASSPRGTSGFADTQYF.

The rearrangement links TRBV12-3 or TRBV12-4 to TRBJ2-1; D not certain. CDR3 length: 13 amino acids. The ends were cut back, 2 bases at V and 7 bases at J, with 9 bases in the middle. The CDR3 sequence is CASSLSTGNEQFF. The CDR3 DNA reads TGTGCCAGCAGTTTATCGACTGGTAATGAGCAGTTCTTC.

This CDR3 is CAISDNYEQYF. CDR3 DNA sequence: TGTGCCATCAGTGACAACTACGAGCAGTACTTC. The V gene is TRBV10-3, the J gene TRBJ2-7, with D unresolved. Trimming left V 3 bases short and J 3 bases short, with 3 bases between. This CDR3 has 11 amino acids. CDR1 ENHRY and CDR2 SYGVKD come from the germline V gene.

The V gene is TRBV5-4, the J gene TRBJ2-7, with TRBD1 matching over 8 bases. There are 14 residues in the CDR3. The V gene's germline CDR1 is SGHNT and CDR2 YYREEE (reference sequence). J lost 4 bases, V lost 4 bases, and 7 bases had no gene match. CDR3 coding DNA: TGTGCCAGCAGCGCAGGACAGGGTCGGTACGAGCAGTACTTC. This translates into CASSAGQGRYEQYF.

J is TRBJ2-7 and V is TRBV6-5; 7 bases are a match to TRBD1. Germline V gene lookup returns CDR1 MNHEY and CDR2 SVGAGI. The CDR3 sequence is 13 residues long. The V and J ends lost 5 bases and 2 bases, in that order; junction bases with no gene match: 3. The CDR3, as DNA: TGTGCCAGCAGTAGACAGGGTCCCTACGAGCAGTACTTC. Its protein product is CASSRQGPYEQYF.

This clone was seen only once. CDR3 residues: CASSLGTFMSNQPQHF. The DNA of the CDR3 is TGTGCCAGCAGCTTGGGGACATTTATGAGCAATCAGCCCCAGCATTTT. This chain links TRBV7-6 with TRBJ1-5; weak D call: TRBD1 (6 bases). The CDR3 covers 16 residues. Trimming took off 3 bases at V and 1 base at J, with 13 bases between the two ends. CDR1 is SGHVS, CDR2 FNYEAQ, per germline.

The chain recombines TRBV3-1 (or the pseudogene TRBV3-2) with TRBJ1-2; 9 nucleotides agree with TRBD1. The J segment lost 2 bases and the V segment lost 2 bases, leaving 3 bases of the junction unmatched. From germline, CDR1 is LGHDT and CDR2 YNNKEL (reference sequence). This CDR3 has 15 residues. The CDR3 protein is CASSQFDRGNYGYTF. The CDR3, as DNA: TGTGCCAGCAGCCAATTCGACAGGGGGAACTATGGCTACACCTTC.

This sequence joins TRBV9 and TRBJ2-7, with TRBD2 as a possible D gene (5 bases). The ends were cut back, 4 bases at V and 0 bases at J, with 11 bases in the middle. The CDR3 has 14 amino acids. Per germline, CDR1 SGDLS and CDR2 YYNGEE. This CDR3 is CASSSRGSSYEQYF. The CDR3 nucleotides are TGTGCCAGCAGCTCACGAGGGAGCTCCTACGAGCAGTACTTC.

The chain recombines TRBV3-1 (or the pseudogene TRBV3-2) with TRBJ2-3; D may be TRBD2 (6 bases). CDR1 and CDR2 from the germline V gene are LGHDT and YNNKEL (reference sequence). The V end was cut by 4 bases, the J end by 2 bases, with 13 bases between. The CDR3 extends over 15 amino acids. The CDR3 sequence is CASSLLGGPTDTQYF. The DNA of the CDR3 is TGTGCCAGCAGCCTCCTGGGGGGTCCCACAGATACGCAGTATTTT.

The J gene is TRBJ1-1, the V gene TRBV29-1; 7 bases fit TRBD1. The CDR3 spans 11 residues. Germline loops: CDR1 SQVTM, CDR2 ANQGSEA. V dropped 6 bases and J dropped 5; count of bases not matched to a gene: 3. CDR3 nucleotide sequence: TGCAGCGTCCTACAGGGGACTGAAGCTTTCTTT. It translates to CSVLQGTEAFF.

V is TRBV7-9 and J is TRBJ2-7; TRBD2 might be the D (5 bases). The germline V gene encodes CDR1 SEHNR and CDR2 FQNEAQ (reference sequence). Between the trimmed V and J ends, which lost 5 bases and 4 bases, there was a span of 6 bases. The CDR3 contains 11 residues. CDR3 sequence reads: CASSPGYEQYF. The CDR3 DNA follows: TGTGCCAGCAGCCCGGGGTACGAGCAGTACTTC. Combining the CDR3 with reference TRBV7-9 and TRBJ2-7 gives the whole variable domain DTGVSQNPRHKITKRGQNVTFRCDPISEHNRLYWYRQTLGQGPEFLTYFQNEAQLEKSRLLSDRFSAERPKGSFSTLEIQRTEQGDSAMYLCASSPGYEQYFGPGTRLTVT.

The chain has TRBV10-2 and TRBJ1-5; TRBD1 matches at 8 bases. Germline V lookup: CDR1 WSHSY, CDR2 SAAADI. With 4 bases clipped from V and 7 bases from J, the junction kept 3 bases outside the gene matches. The CDR3 has 13 residues. CDR3 coding DNA: TGCGCCAGCAGTGTACAGGGGGACCAGCCCCAGCATTTT. Translation: CASSVQGDQPQHF.

In its sample, this clone was seen a few times. The genes are TRBV28 and TRBJ1-1; 7 nucleotides align to TRBD1. Germline CDR1 and CDR2: MDHEN and SYDVKM. CDR3 length: 14 residues. Germline trimming cut 2 bases from V and 8 bases from J; bases unmatched to any gene: 8. CDR3 amino acids: CASSLRQGTQEAFF. The CDR3 DNA sequence: TGTGCCAGCAGTTTAAGACAGGGCACCCAAGAAGCTTTCTTT.

This rearrangement joins TRBV19 to TRBJ2-5; perhaps TRBD2 as D (6 bases). With 4 bases removed from V and 1 base from J, the gap between germline ends came to 16 bases. This CDR3 has 16 amino acids. Per the germline V gene, CDR1 is LNHDA and CDR2 is SQIVND (reference sequence). CDR3 region: CASSRSRGGGQETQYF. CDR3 bases: TGTGCCAGTAGTAGATCAAGGGGAGGAGGCCAAGAGACCCAGTACTTC.